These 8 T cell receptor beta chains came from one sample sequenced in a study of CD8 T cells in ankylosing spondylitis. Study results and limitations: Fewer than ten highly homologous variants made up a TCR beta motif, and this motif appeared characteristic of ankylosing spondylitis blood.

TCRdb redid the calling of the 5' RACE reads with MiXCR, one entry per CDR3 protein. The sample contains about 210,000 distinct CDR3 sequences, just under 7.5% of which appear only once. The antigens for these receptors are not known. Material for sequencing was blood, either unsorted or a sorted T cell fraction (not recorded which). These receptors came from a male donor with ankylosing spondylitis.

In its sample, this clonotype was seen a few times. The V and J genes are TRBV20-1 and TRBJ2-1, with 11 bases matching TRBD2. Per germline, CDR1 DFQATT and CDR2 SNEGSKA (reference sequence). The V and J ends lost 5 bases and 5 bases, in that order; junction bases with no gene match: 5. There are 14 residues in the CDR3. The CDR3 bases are TGCAGTGCTGACTCTAGCGGGGGGAACAATGAGCAGTTCTTC. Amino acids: CSADSSGGNNEQFF.

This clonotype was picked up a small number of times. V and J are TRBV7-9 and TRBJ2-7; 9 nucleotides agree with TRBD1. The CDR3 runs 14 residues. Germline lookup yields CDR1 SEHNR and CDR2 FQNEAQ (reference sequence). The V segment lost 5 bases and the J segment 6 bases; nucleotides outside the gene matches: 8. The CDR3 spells CASSPRDRAREQYF. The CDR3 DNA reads TGTGCCAGCAGCCCCCGGGACAGGGCCCGCGAGCAGTACTTC.

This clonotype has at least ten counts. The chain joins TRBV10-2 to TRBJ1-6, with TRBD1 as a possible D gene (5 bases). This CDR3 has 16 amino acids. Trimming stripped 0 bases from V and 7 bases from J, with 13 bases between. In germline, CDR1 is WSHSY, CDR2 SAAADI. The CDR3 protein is CASSESLTERNSPLHF. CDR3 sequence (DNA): TGCGCCAGCAGTGAGTCGTTGACAGAAAGGAATTCACCCCTCCACTTT.

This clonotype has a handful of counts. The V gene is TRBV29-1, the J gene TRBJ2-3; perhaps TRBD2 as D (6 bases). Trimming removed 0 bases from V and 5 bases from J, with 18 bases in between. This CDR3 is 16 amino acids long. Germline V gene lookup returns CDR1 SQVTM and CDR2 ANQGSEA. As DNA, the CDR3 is TGCAGCGTTGAAGATAAGCGGGCCCAGGTCGTAGATACGCAGTATTTT. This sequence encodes CSVEDKRAQVVDTQYF.

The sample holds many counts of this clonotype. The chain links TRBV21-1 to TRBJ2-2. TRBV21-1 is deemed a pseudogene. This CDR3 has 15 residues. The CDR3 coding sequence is TGTGCCAGCAGCAAATCGACAGAGAACACCGGGGAGCTGTTTTTT. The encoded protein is CASSKSTENTGELFF.

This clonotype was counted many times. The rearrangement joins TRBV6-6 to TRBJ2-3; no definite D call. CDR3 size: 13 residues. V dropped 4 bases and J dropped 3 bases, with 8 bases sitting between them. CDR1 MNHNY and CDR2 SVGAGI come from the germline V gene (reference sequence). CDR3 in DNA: TGTGCCAGCAGTTTTGGGGTAACAGATACGCAGTATTTT. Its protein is CASSFGVTDTQYF.

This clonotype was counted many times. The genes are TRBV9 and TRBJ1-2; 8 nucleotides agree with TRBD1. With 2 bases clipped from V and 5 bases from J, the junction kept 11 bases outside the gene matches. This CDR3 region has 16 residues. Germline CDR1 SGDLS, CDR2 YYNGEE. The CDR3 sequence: CASSVTGQGAQYGYTF. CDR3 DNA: TGTGCCAGCAGCGTGACCGGACAGGGCGCCCAATATGGCTACACCTTC.

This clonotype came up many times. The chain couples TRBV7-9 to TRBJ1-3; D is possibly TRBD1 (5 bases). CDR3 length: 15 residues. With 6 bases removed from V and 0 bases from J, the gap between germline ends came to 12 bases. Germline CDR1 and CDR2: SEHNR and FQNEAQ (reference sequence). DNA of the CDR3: TGTGCCAGCAGTGGCAGGGAAAGCTCTGGAAACACCATATATTTT. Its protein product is CASSGRESSGNTIYF.